These 18 T cell receptor beta chains share one sample of origin, sequenced in a study of blood T cell repertoires in COVID-19. The assay was immunoSEQ multiplex PCR, and TCRdb's table has in-frame clones only and misses some. The sample has 35,000 to 50,000 clones; roughly nine tenths are singletons. The sequenced sample consisted of peripheral blood. These receptors were taken from a man between 70 and 80 years old with active COVID-19.

The chain has TRBV5-1 and TRBJ2-5; TRBD2 matches 9 bases. With 4 bases clipped from V and 2 bases from J, the junction kept 6 bases outside the gene matches. This CDR3 spans 15 amino acids. Germline loops: CDR1 SGHRS, CDR2 YFSETQ. The CDR3 protein is CASSGGLADQETQYF. The DNA for the CDR3 is TGCGCCAGCAGCGGGGGACTAGCCGATCAAGAGACCCAGTACTTC.

This clone was found a few times. The gene calls are TRBV28 and TRBJ1-5, with 8 bases that match TRBD1. The V gene end was trimmed by 6 bases and the J gene end by 2 bases; junction bases not matched to a gene: 6. Germline loops: CDR1 MDHEN, CDR2 SYDVKM. This CDR3 contains 15 residues. The CDR3 spells CASRPGGLGNQPQHF. The CDR3 region has the DNA TGTGCCAGCAGGCCAGGGGGCTTGGGCAATCAGCCCCAGCATTTT.

This chain joins TRBV28 and TRBJ2-7; tentatively, D is TRBD1 (5 bases). The CDR3 covers 15 residues. Germline CDR1 MDHEN, CDR2 SYDVKM. Trimming removed 5 bases at V and 2 bases at J, with 16 bases between. CDR3 DNA: TGTGCCAGCAGTCGGAGATCAATCAGGGCCTACGAGCAGTACTTC. This sequence encodes CASSRRSIRAYEQYF.

The chain joins TRBV4-3 to TRBJ1-5; 7 bases agree with TRBD1. V shed 0 bases and J 6 bases; nucleotides not matched to a gene: 8. The CDR3 spans 16 residues. Germline lookup yields CDR1 LGHNA and CDR2 YSLEER. The CDR3 DNA is TGCGCCAGCAGCCAAGATAGGGGGCCAGACGCTCAGCCCCAGCATTTT. This encodes CASSQDRGPDAQPQHF.

The gene calls are TRBV18 and TRBJ1-2; maybe TRBD1 (6 bases). The length of the CDR3 is 18 residues. Trimming left V 1 base short and J 1 base short, with 19 bases between. Per germline, CDR1 KGHSH and CDR2 LQKENI. The DNA of the CDR3 is TGTGCCAGCTCACCACTTGTTCTCGCAGGGGACCTTAACTATGGCTACACCTTC. Amino acids: CASSPLVLAGDLNYGYTF.

The rearrangement joins TRBV21-1 to TRBJ2-7; TRBD1 is the table's D call, not checked against the DNA. TRBV21-1 is a pseudogene segment. There are 17 residues in the CDR3. The chain's CDR3 is CASSTRLVNRGLYEQYF. For the CDR3, the DNA is TGTGCCAGCAGCACCAGGCTGGTGAACAGGGGGCTCTACGAGCAGTACTTC.

This rearrangement joins TRBV27 to TRBJ1-1; TRBD1 is a possible D gene (6 bases). V lost 1 base and J 2 bases, leaving 14 bases between the germline ends. Germline V gene data show CDR1 as MNHEY and CDR2 as SMNVEV (reference sequence). The CDR3 sequence is 16 residues long. CDR3 in amino acids: CASSLWSQGLNTEAFF. The DNA of the CDR3 is TGTGCCAGCAGTTTATGGTCCCAGGGGCTCAACACTGAAGCTTTCTTT.

V and J are TRBV16 and TRBJ1-3, with 8 positions matching TRBD1. V dropped 3 bases and J dropped 2; count of bases not matched to a gene: 6. The CDR3 sequence is 16 residues long. The germline V gene has CDR1 KGHSY and CDR2 FQNENV. DNA for the CDR3: TGTGCCAGCAGCCAGGCCGGGACAGGAACTGGAAACACCATATATTTT. Protein: CASSQAGTGTGNTIYF.

The chain combines TRBV7-3 with TRBJ2-1; D uncertain. Germline loops: CDR1 SGHTA, CDR2 FQGTGA. V lost 5 bases to trimming and J lost 6 bases, with 11 bases between them. The CDR3 consists of 13 residues. The CDR3 DNA is TGTGCCAGCAGCCCTACTGCGATCAATGAGCAGTTCTTC. Translation: CASSPTAINEQFF.

The chain combines TRBV3-1 (or the pseudogene TRBV3-2) with TRBJ1-1; D gene ambiguous. CDR3 length equals 13 residues. The V end was cut by 6 bases, the J end by 2 bases, with 10 bases between. From germline, CDR1 is LGHDT and CDR2 YNNKEL (reference sequence). The CDR3: CASRGRPNTEAFF. CDR3 DNA sequence: TGTGCCAGCAGGGGCCGGCCAAACACTGAAGCTTTCTTT.

CDR3 loop: CASSQPDRGNGYTF. The CDR3 DNA is TGTGCCAGCAGCCAACCGGACAGGGGTAATGGCTACACCTTC. The V gene is TRBV6-2 or TRBV6-3, the J gene TRBJ1-2; 9 bases align to TRBD1. The CDR3 consists of 14 residues. The trim removed 6 bases at V and 6 bases at J, leaving 8 bases unmatched. Germline-derived CDR1 and CDR2 are MNHEY and SVGEGT.

The chain joins TRBV10-3 to TRBJ2-1; D remains unclear. The CDR3 contains 15 residues. The germline V gene encodes CDR1 ENHRY and CDR2 SYGVKD. Trimming took off 3 bases at V and 0 bases at J, with 9 bases between the two ends. The CDR3 is CAISDYSSSYNEQFF. The CDR3, as DNA: TGTGCCATCAGTGATTACAGTAGCTCCTACAATGAGCAGTTCTTC.

The V gene is TRBV5-1, the J gene TRBJ2-1; D is perhaps TRBD2 (5 bases). CDR1 is SGHRS, CDR2 YFSETQ, per germline. The CDR3 totals 13 residues. The V and J ends lost 3 bases and 7 bases respectively, with 11 bases between them. The CDR3 loop reads CASSSRTGNEQFF. CDR3 bases: TGCGCCAGCAGCTCACGGACTGGGAATGAGCAGTTCTTC.

Only a few counts were recorded for this clone. This chain joins TRBV2 and TRBJ1-5; the match to TRBD1 covers 9 bases. Germline CDR1 SNHLY, CDR2 FYNNEI. The length of the CDR3 is 15 residues. Germline trimming cut 2 bases from V and 4 bases from J; bases unmatched to any gene: 3. Here the CDR3 reads CASSEWGQGNQPQHF. CDR3 in DNA: TGTGCCAGCAGTGAATGGGGACAGGGAAATCAGCCCCAGCATTTT.

The chain has TRBV6-5 and TRBJ1-2; 9 nucleotides agree with TRBD1. Germline-derived CDR1 and CDR2 are MNHEY and SVGAGI. This CDR3 has 16 residues. The trim removed 4 bases at V and 4 bases at J, leaving 10 bases unmatched. Here the CDR3 DNA reads TGTGCCAGCAGTTGGGTTGGGGACAGGGATGGCTATGGCTACACCTTC. Translating it yields CASSWVGDRDGYGYTF.

The chain has TRBV6-2 or TRBV6-3 and TRBJ1-1; possible D gene TRBD1, 6 bases. Trimming removed 6 bases at V and 4 bases at J, with 21 bases between. The CDR3 runs 16 residues. Germline CDR1 MNHEY, CDR2 SVGEGT. This CDR3 reads CASSPRVGQSLTEAFF. The CDR3 DNA reads as TGTGCCAGCAGCCCGAGGGTTGGACAGAGCCTCACTGAAGCTTTCTTT.

The J gene is TRBJ2-3, the V gene TRBV18; TRBD2 matches 8 bases. The CDR3 extends over 15 amino acids. J gave up 1 base and V 6 bases, and 6 bases lay outside the gene matches. Germline values: CDR1 KGHSH, CDR2 LQKENI. CDR3 in amino acids: CASSGLSGGTDTQYF. The CDR3 DNA sequence: TGTGCCAGCTCGGGACTTAGCGGGGGCACAGATACGCAGTATTTT.

This chain joins TRBV4-3 and TRBJ1-2; 7 nucleotides line up with TRBD1. J lost 4 bases, V lost 0 bases, and 5 bases had no gene match. Looked up from germline, CDR1 is LGHNA and CDR2 is YSLEER. This CDR3 comprises 15 residues. CDR3 nucleotides: TGCGCCAGCAGCCAAGATCGGGACAGACCCTATGGCTACACCTTC. Translation gives CASSQDRDRPYGYTF.